These 15 T cell receptor beta chains were all obtained from the same sample, sequenced in a study of T cell changes during pregnancy in multiple sclerosis. Here immunoSEQ multiplex PCR was the method, and the copy in TCRdb shows in-frame clones only, minus some. The data contain around 70,000 clones, roughly 92% of them singletons. The sequences come from peripheral blood, collected in the second trimester of pregnancy. These receptors came from a female donor with multiple sclerosis, enrolled in a pregnancy study.

V and J are TRBV28 and TRBJ1-1, with D perhaps matching TRBD1 (5 bases). Deletions cut 4 bases from V and 0 bases from J, with 9 bases between. The CDR3 covers 14 residues. CDR1 and CDR2 (germline): MDHEN, SYDVKM. The CDR3 DNA reads TGTGCCAGCAGTTCCAGGGAGGTGAACACTGAAGCTTTCTTT. Protein sequence: CASSSREVNTEAFF.

The chain links TRBV6-6 to TRBJ2-1, with 9 bases aligning to TRBD1. The germline CDR1 and CDR2 sequences are MNHNY and SVGAGI (reference sequence). The CDR3 has 16 residues. After removal of 4 bases from V and 5 bases from J, the junction contained 9 bases not matched to a gene. CDR3 bases: TGTGCCAGCAGTTCCCCCGGGACAGGGTTCAACAATGAGCAGTTCTTC. Protein sequence: CASSSPGTGFNNEQFF.

The rearrangement links TRBV29-1 to TRBJ2-1; D is possibly TRBD1 (5 bases). V was shortened by 6 bases and J by 3 bases, with 12 bases between the two germline ends. The CDR3 totals 13 residues. Germline values: CDR1 SQVTM, CDR2 ANQGSEA. CDR3 protein: CSVWQGLYNEQFF. The CDR3 coding sequence is TGCAGCGTGTGGCAGGGCCTCTACAATGAGCAGTTCTTC.

This clone was seen just once. This rearrangement joins TRBV6-5 to TRBJ1-6; 9 bases match TRBD1. The V gene end was trimmed by 6 bases and the J gene end by 6 bases; junction bases not matched to a gene: 6. The CDR3 loop spans 15 amino acids. Germline-derived CDR1 and CDR2 are MNHEY and SVGAGI. The CDR3 protein is CASRIQQGANSPLHF. Written as DNA, the CDR3 is TGTGCCAGCAGAATCCAACAGGGGGCTAATTCACCCCTCCACTTT.

J is TRBJ1-2 and V is TRBV30, with TRBD1 matching over 7 bases. Germline assignment: CDR1 GTSNPN and CDR2 SVGIG (reference sequence). The CDR3 runs 13 residues. V was clipped by 2 bases and J by 4 bases; unmatched bases: 4. CDR3: CAWSPGGTYGYTF. The CDR3, as DNA: TGTGCCTGGAGTCCAGGGGGGACCTATGGCTACACCTTC.

The J gene is TRBJ2-7, the V gene TRBV27; TRBD2 is a possible D gene (5 bases). The germline gives CDR1 MNHEY, CDR2 SMNVEV (reference sequence). The CDR3 length is 15 residues. The V end lost 0 bases, the J end lost 3 bases, and 12 bases lay between the germline ends. The CDR3 sequence: CASSLSKGRVYEQYF. The CDR3 DNA follows: TGTGCCAGCAGTTTATCGAAAGGGCGGGTCTACGAGCAGTACTTC.

The rearrangement links TRBV5-4 to TRBJ2-7, with 9 bases matching TRBD1. CDR1 is SGHNT, CDR2 YYREEE, per germline (reference sequence). The CDR3 length is 14 residues. With 4 bases clipped from V and 4 bases from J, the junction kept 6 bases outside the gene matches. This chain's CDR3 is CASSPGQGVYEQYF. The CDR3 nucleotides are TGTGCCAGCAGCCCGGGACAGGGTGTGTACGAGCAGTACTTC.

The chain uses TRBV5-4 and TRBJ1-2; TRBD1 might be the D (6 bases). V was shortened by 4 bases and J by 3 bases, with 10 bases between the two germline ends. The CDR3 has 13 residues. Germline assignment: CDR1 SGHNT and CDR2 YYREEE (reference sequence). CDR3 bases: TGTGCCAGCAGCGTCAGGGGAGACTATGGCTACACCTTC. Translating it yields CASSVRGDYGYTF.

The chain couples TRBV9 to TRBJ1-1; D uncertain. The CDR3 covers 11 residues. The germline gives CDR1 SGDLS, CDR2 YYNGEE. The V end was cut by 3 bases, the J end by 7 bases, with 7 bases between. The CDR3: CASSAAGEAFF. CDR3 nucleotide sequence: TGTGCCAGCAGCGCCGCAGGTGAAGCTTTCTTT.

The CDR3 region is CASSWASASSSDTQYF. The CDR3 DNA follows: TGTGCCAGCAGTTGGGCGTCGGCTAGCAGCTCAGATACGCAGTATTTT. This chain uses TRBV6-5 with TRBJ2-3, with TRBD2 as a possible D gene (5 bases). The germline V gene encodes CDR1 MNHEY and CDR2 SVGAGI. The CDR3 totals 16 residues. Trimming removed 4 bases at V and 4 bases at J, with 18 bases between.

J is TRBJ2-1 and V is TRBV7-3, with 12 positions matching TRBD2. The junction had 11 bases not matched to a gene; V was cut back by 4 bases and J by 10 bases. The CDR3 is made up of 16 amino acids. CDR1 and CDR2 (germline): SGHTA, FQGTGA. The CDR3 protein is CASSSKTSGGDREQFF. The CDR3 DNA follows: TGTGCCAGCAGCTCAAAGACTAGCGGGGGTGATCGGGAGCAGTTCTTC.

V is TRBV5-4 and J is TRBJ2-5; the match to TRBD2 covers 9 bases. Germline loops: CDR1 SGHNT, CDR2 YYREEE (reference sequence). CDR3 size: 15 residues. V gave up 1 base and J gave up 5 bases; unmatched junction bases: 6. The CDR3 sequence is CASSLRRGGKETQYF. CDR3 in DNA: TGTGCCAGCAGCTTGAGGCGGGGGGGCAAGGAGACCCAGTACTTC.

This rearrangement joins TRBV2 to TRBJ1-2; 9 bases align to TRBD1. V lost 3 bases to trimming and J lost 6 bases; unmatched junction nucleotides: 8. Germline V gives CDR1 SNHLY, CDR2 FYNNEI. The CDR3 runs 15 residues. The CDR3 spells CASSDRDRVFDGYTF. The CDR3 DNA reads as TGTGCCAGCAGTGATCGGGACAGGGTTTTTGATGGCTACACCTTC. The full variable domain, completed using reference TRBV2 and TRBJ1-2, is EPEVTQTPSHQVTQMGQEVILRCVPISNHLYFYWYRQILGQKVEFLVSFYNNEISEKSEIFDDQFSVERPDGSNFTLKIRSTKLEDSAMYFCASSDRDRVFDGYTFGSGTRLTVV.

The chain recombines TRBV19 with TRBJ1-5; D possibly corresponds to TRBD1 (6 bases). Germline loops: CDR1 LNHDA, CDR2 SQIVND (reference sequence). Trimming shortened V by 4 bases and J by 0 bases, and 16 bases separated the two germline ends. The CDR3 contains 17 residues. CDR3 sequence (DNA): TGTGCCAGTAGTACGGGACACTACCCTGATAGCAATCAGCCCCAGCATTTT. It specifies CASSTGHYPDSNQPQHF.

About this clone: The same CDR3 arises from other DNA sequences in this sample as well. This chain uses TRBV19 with TRBJ1-1; tentatively, D is TRBD1 (5 bases). This CDR3 spans 14 amino acids. Germline lookup yields CDR1 LNHDA and CDR2 SQIVND (reference sequence). The ends were cut back, 4 bases at V and 0 bases at J, with 9 bases in the middle. CDR3 DNA: TGTGCCAGTAGTAGAGACAGAATGAACACTGAAGCTTTCTTT. Protein: CASSRDRMNTEAFF.